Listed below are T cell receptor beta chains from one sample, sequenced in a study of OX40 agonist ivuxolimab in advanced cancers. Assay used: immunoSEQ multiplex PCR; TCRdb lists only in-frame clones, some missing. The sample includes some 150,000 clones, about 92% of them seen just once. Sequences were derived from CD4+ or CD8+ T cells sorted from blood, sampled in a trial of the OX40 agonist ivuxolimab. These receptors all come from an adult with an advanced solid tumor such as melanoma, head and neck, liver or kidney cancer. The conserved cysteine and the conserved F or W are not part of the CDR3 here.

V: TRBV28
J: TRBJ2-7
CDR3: ASSLVGGSYEQY

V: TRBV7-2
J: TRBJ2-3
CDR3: ASSLGQGKTDTQY

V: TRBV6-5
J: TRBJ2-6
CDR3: ASSYVAGRANVLT

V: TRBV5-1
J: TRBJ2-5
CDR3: ASSLGESGDRETQY

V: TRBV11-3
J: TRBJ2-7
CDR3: ASSLGRGVPYEQY

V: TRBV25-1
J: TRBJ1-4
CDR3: ASGGAQPNEKLF

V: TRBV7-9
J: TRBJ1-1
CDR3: ASSSGSGIANTEAF

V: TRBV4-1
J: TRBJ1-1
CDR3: ASSPGWGRTEAF

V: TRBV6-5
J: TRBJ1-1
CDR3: ASSYWAVRYTEAF

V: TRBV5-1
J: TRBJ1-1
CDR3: ASSLGPVGPFF

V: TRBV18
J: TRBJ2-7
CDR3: ASSPYIAGPGSYEQY

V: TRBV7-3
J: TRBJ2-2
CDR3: ASSLNGGPGELF

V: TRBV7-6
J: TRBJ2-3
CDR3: ASSSSLTDTQY

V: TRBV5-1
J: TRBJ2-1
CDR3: ASSFRVSRRSLYNEQF

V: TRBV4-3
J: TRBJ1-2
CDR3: ASSLWVETGAVNYGYT

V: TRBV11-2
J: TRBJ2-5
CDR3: ASSLERGGGETQY

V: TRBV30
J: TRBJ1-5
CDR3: AGSPGGNQPQH

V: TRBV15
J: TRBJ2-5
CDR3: ATSSWTGGQETQY

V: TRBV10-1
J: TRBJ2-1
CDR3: ARPASEQF

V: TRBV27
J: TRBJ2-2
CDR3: ASSLLAGELF

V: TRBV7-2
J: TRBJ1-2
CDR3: ASSFSTGGKGYGYT

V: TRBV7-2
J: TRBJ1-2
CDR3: ASSLDRADYGYT

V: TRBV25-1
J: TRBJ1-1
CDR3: ASSGGTGLGNTEAF

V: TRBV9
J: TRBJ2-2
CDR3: ASSQSGGRGGELF

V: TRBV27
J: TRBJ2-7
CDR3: ASSSRQGLSYEQY